This T cell receptor (beta chain) was obtained from a study of T-cell reconstitution after alpha-beta-depleted transplantation in children. Trimming took off 7 bases at V and 2 bases at J, with 14 bases between the two ends. The CDR3 is made up of 15 amino acids. Germline CDR1 reads SGHAT; CDR2 reads FQNNGV. Construction of the TCRbeta library involved unique molecular identifiers. Via MiXCR, TCRdb re-called the PCR reads, giving one row per CDR3 protein. The table lists approximately 500,000 distinct CDR3 sequences, about 10% of them singletons. The material sequenced was PBMCs, taken before TCRalphabeta/CD19-depleted stem cell transplant. The TCR comes from a child aged 2 to 15 with inherited bone marrow failure, due to receive a stem cell transplant. J is TRBJ2-2 and V is TRBV11-2; TRBD1 or TRBD2 may be the D gene (6 bases each). This chain's CDR3 is CASTISGANTGELFF. The CDR3 DNA reads as TGTGCCAGCACTATATCGGGGGCTAACACCGGGGAGCTGTTTTTT.